Presented here are 8 T cell receptor beta chains from one specimen sequenced in a study of spatial heterogeneity in lung cancer. Study-level points and caveats: For expanded intratumoral alpha and beta TCRs, counts tracked tumor mutation counts.

The antigens these receptors bind are not known. TCRdb reanalysed the 5' RACE reads using MiXCR and keeps one entry per CDR3 protein. This table holds just under 9,500 distinct CDR3 sequences, roughly 8.4% found once. The time point here: sample taken at primary tumor resection. Here the sequenced sample was lung tumor tissue, taken at surgery. The receptor set was obtained from a male donor with early-stage non-small cell lung cancer.

This clonotype was found many times. The CDR3 here is CSVEVGTEAFF. CDR3 nucleotide sequence: TGCAGCGTTGAAGTGGGAACTGAAGCTTTCTTT. The chain is built from TRBV29-1 and TRBJ1-1; no firm D call. Germline CDR1 reads SQVTM; CDR2 reads ANQGSEA. V lost 1 base and J 5 bases, leaving 5 bases between the germline ends. This CDR3 comprises 11 residues.

This clonotype was found many times. The V gene is TRBV29-1, the J gene TRBJ2-1, with a weak D call TRBD2 (6 bases). The germline gives CDR1 SQVTM, CDR2 ANQGSEA. The CDR3 runs 15 residues. V dropped 5 bases and J dropped 4 bases, with 18 bases sitting between them. The DNA for the CDR3 is TGCAGCGTTCCTGGGAGGTCTACCTCTTACAATGAGCAGTTCTTC. This translates into CSVPGRSTSYNEQFF.

J is TRBJ2-7 and V is TRBV4-3, with 7 nucleotides matching TRBD1. Germline V lookup: CDR1 LGHNA, CDR2 YSLEER. This CDR3 is built from 19 residues. V lost 0 bases and J lost 2; bases outside the gene matches: 16. This CDR3 reads CASSQDMPRTGDTTYEQYF. Written as DNA, the CDR3 is TGCGCCAGCAGCCAAGATATGCCCCGAACAGGGGATACTACCTACGAGCAGTACTTC.

By share, this clonotype counts as medium-sized (0.01 to 0.1%). This chain joins TRBV29-1 and TRBJ2-3, with D unclear. The germline V gene has CDR1 SQVTM and CDR2 ANQGSEA. Trimming removed 5 bases from V and 5 bases from J, with 8 bases in between. The CDR3 runs to 11 residues. The CDR3 nucleotides are TGCAGCGTTCAATATGGAGATACGCAGTATTTT. Translating it yields CSVQYGDTQYF.

The CDR3 nucleotides are TGTGCCAGCAGTGAATCCGGGGTCGGCAATCAGCCCCAGCATTTT. Amino acids: CASSESGVGNQPQHF. The V and J genes are TRBV6-1 and TRBJ1-5; no firm D call. CDR3 size: 15 residues. CDR1 and CDR2 (germline): MNHNS, SASEGT. Trimming took off 2 bases at V and 2 bases at J, with 10 bases between the two ends.

This clonotype was detected many times. The rearrangement links TRBV18 to TRBJ1-5; D might be TRBD1 (5 bases). Trimming pared 5 bases from V and 11 bases from J, leaving 19 bases between. The CDR3 totals 14 residues. CDR1 is KGHSH and CDR2 is LQKENI in the germline V gene. CDR3 nucleotides: TGTGCCAGCTCAGGATGGGATGGGGACGGGACCCAGCATTTT. Protein product: CASSGWDGDGTQHF.

Only a few counts were recorded for this clonotype. This chain uses TRBV6-2 or TRBV6-3 with TRBJ2-7; maybe TRBD2 (6 bases). The CDR3 spans 14 residues. Germline loops: CDR1 MNHEY, CDR2 SVGEGT. Trimming stripped 7 bases from V and 2 bases from J, with 15 bases between. This chain's CDR3 is CASTDPGRPYEQYF. In DNA, the CDR3 is TGTGCCAGCACCGACCCAGGGAGGCCCTACGAGCAGTACTTC.

This clonotype was observed at least ten times. The rearrangement uses TRBV5-1 and TRBJ2-2; D might be TRBD2 (5 bases). The CDR3 has 14 amino acids. Looked up from germline, CDR1 is SGHRS and CDR2 is YFSETQ. The V gene lost 7 bases and the J gene lost 1 base, with 11 bases spanning the gap. In DNA form, the CDR3 reads TGCGCCAGCGTCCGGGATCAGAACACCGGGGAGCTGTTTTTT. Translation gives CASVRDQNTGELFF.